A single sample gave rise to the 28 T cell receptor beta chains below, sequenced in a study of T cell changes during pregnancy in multiple sclerosis. Data came from immunoSEQ multiplex PCR; TCRdb stores just in-frame clones and leaves some out. The sample lists over 10,000 clones, just under 95% occurring once. Sequenced material: CD4+ T cells from peripheral blood mononuclear cells, taken before pregnancy. All receptors derive from a female donor with multiple sclerosis, enrolled in a pregnancy study.

In its sample, this clone was seen once. The chain carries TRBV7-2 and TRBJ2-1, with 9 bases lining up with TRBD2. Germline V gene sequence: CDR1 SGHTA, CDR2 FQGNSA. The length of the CDR3 is 18 residues. Trimming at V came to 1 base and at J to 2 bases, leaving 9 bases not matched to a gene. This CDR3 reads CASSLGSQGGGAYNEQFF. Here the CDR3 DNA reads TGTGCCAGCAGCTTAGGCTCACAGGGCGGGGGGGCCTACAATGAGCAGTTCTTC.

The rearrangement joins TRBV30 to TRBJ2-5; no firm D call. This CDR3 spans 12 amino acids. The germline V gene encodes CDR1 GTSNPN and CDR2 SVGIG (reference sequence). Trimming removed 0 bases from V and 2 bases from J, with 4 bases in between. The CDR3 sequence: CAWSVQQETQYF. CDR3 nucleotides: TGTGCCTGGAGTGTCCAACAAGAGACCCAGTACTTC.

CDR3 amino acids: CASSPGTGVNYGYTF. CDR3 bases: TGTGCCAGCTCACCCGGGACAGGGGTTAACTATGGCTACACCTTC. This chain uses TRBV18 with TRBJ1-2, with 10 bases matching TRBD1. The CDR3 length is 15 residues. Germline CDR1 reads KGHSH; CDR2 reads LQKENI. V shed 3 bases, J shed 1 base, and the junction held 2 bases outside the gene matches. The full variable domain, rest sourced from reference TRBV18 and TRBJ1-2, is NAGVMQNPRHLVRRRGQEARLRCSPMKGHSHVYWYRQLPEEGLKFMVYLQKENIIDESGMPKERFSAEFPKEGPSILRIQQVVRGDSAAYFCASSPGTGVNYGYTFGSGTRLTVV.

This clone was counted only a few times. The chain is built from TRBV2 and TRBJ2-2, with no clear D. V shed 5 bases and J shed 1 base, with 11 bases lying between them. Per germline, CDR1 SNHLY and CDR2 FYNNEI. The CDR3 totals 15 residues. Here the CDR3 reads CASSQISGNTGELFF. CDR3 bases: TGTGCCAGCAGTCAGATATCGGGGAACACCGGGGAGCTGTTTTTT.

This chain links TRBV11-2 with TRBJ1-1; D unresolved. This CDR3 is 15 amino acids long. CDR1 is SGHAT and CDR2 is FQNNGV in the germline V gene. The V and J ends lost 4 bases and 1 base respectively, with 13 bases between them. The CDR3 region has the DNA TGTGCCAGCAGCTCGCGGATAGTCCAGAACACTGAAGCTTTCTTT. It codes for CASSSRIVQNTEAFF.

The chain couples TRBV19 to TRBJ1-1, with D uncertain. The CDR3 contains 15 residues. The ends were cut back, 6 bases at V and 4 bases at J, with 18 bases in the middle. Per the germline V gene, CDR1 is LNHDA and CDR2 is SQIVND (reference sequence). CDR3 loop: CASSPGRPLSTEAFF. DNA of the CDR3: TGTGCCAGTAGCCCGGGGAGACCCTTGAGCACTGAAGCTTTCTTT.

The count of this clone is one. The chain carries TRBV7-9 and TRBJ1-3, with unresolved D. The CDR3 is 13 amino acids. V lost 1 base and J 9 bases, leaving 10 bases between the germline ends. Per the germline V gene, CDR1 is SEHNR and CDR2 is FQNEAQ (reference sequence). The CDR3 sequence is CASSLGALGTIYF. The CDR3 DNA reads as TGTGCCAGCAGCTTAGGCGCCCTTGGCACCATATATTTT.

This clone was found once. V is TRBV10-3 and J is TRBJ1-3, with a tentative D call TRBD1 (5 bases). Trimming pared 6 bases from V and 11 bases from J, leaving 11 bases between. This CDR3 comprises 11 residues. The V gene's germline CDR1 is ENHRY and CDR2 SYGVKD. The CDR3, as DNA: TGTGCCATCAGCGCACCGGGGGCCATATATTTT. This gives the protein CAISAPGAIYF.

The rearrangement links TRBV30 to TRBJ1-1; no definite D call. Germline assignment: CDR1 GTSNPN and CDR2 SVGIG (reference sequence). The CDR3 has 10 amino acids. The V end was cut by 3 bases, the J end by 8 bases, with 7 bases between. The CDR3 nucleotides are TGTGCCTGGAGACAGACAGAAGCTTTCTTT. It encodes CAWRQTEAFF.

In its sample, this clone was seen a few times. The gene calls are TRBV4-2 and TRBJ1-5; maybe TRBD1 (5 bases). Germline CDR1 reads LGHNA; CDR2 reads YNFKEQ. CDR3 length: 16 amino acids. V was trimmed by 4 bases and J by 3 bases, leaving 16 bases between them. The CDR3, as DNA: TGTGCCAGCAGCCCCCAGGGAGGGGCGAACAATCAGCCCCAGCATTTT. Encoded protein: CASSPQGGANNQPQHF.

The V call is TRBV5-5, the J call TRBJ2-6, with D possibly TRBD1 on 5 matching bases. This CDR3 contains 16 residues. The V end was cut by 6 bases, the J end by 0 bases, with 13 bases between. The V gene's germline CDR1 is SGHKS and CDR2 YYEKEE (reference sequence). CDR3 region: CASTREIFSGANVLTF. The CDR3 coding sequence is TGTGCCAGCACCAGGGAAATATTCTCTGGGGCCAACGTCCTGACTTTC.

The rearrangement uses TRBV4-1 and TRBJ1-2, with 7 bases matching TRBD1. Germline V lookup: CDR1 MGHRA, CDR2 YSYEKL. CDR3 length: 16 residues. Losses at the gene ends were 3 bases for V and 3 bases for J; bases not matched to a gene: 10. The CDR3 loop is CASSHTTGKKDYGYTF. The CDR3 DNA follows: TGCGCCAGCAGCCACACGACAGGGAAGAAAGACTATGGCTACACCTTC.

V usage is TRBV5-1 and J usage is TRBJ2-5; 8 bases map to TRBD2. The CDR3 spans 14 residues. Germline V lookup: CDR1 SGHRS, CDR2 YFSETQ. The V and J ends lost 7 bases and 0 bases, in that order; junction bases with no gene match: 5. The CDR3 nucleotides are TGCGCCAGCTTACCGGGAGGGGACCAAGAGACCCAGTACTTC. Protein: CASLPGGDQETQYF.

The chain combines TRBV7-9 with TRBJ2-5; 12 bases map to TRBD2. Germline CDR1 reads SEHNR; CDR2 reads FQNEAQ (reference sequence). The trim removed 1 base at V and 5 bases at J, leaving 11 bases unmatched. This CDR3 has 18 amino acids. The CDR3, as DNA: TGTGCCAGCAGCTTAGGGGACGGACTAGCGGGGTGGCGTGAGACCCAGTACTTC. Translated, it gives CASSLGDGLAGWRETQYF.

The chain recombines TRBV6-5 with TRBJ1-2, with D possibly being TRBD1 (5 bases). The length of the CDR3 is 13 residues. CDR1 and CDR2 from the germline V gene are MNHEY and SVGAGI. Trimming removed 2 bases at V and 1 base at J, with 5 bases between. The CDR3 spells CASSYDSNYGYTF. The CDR3 DNA reads TGTGCCAGCAGTTACGACAGTAACTATGGCTACACCTTC.

The rearrangement uses TRBV18 and TRBJ1-1; TRBD1 matches 8 bases. This CDR3 has 15 residues. Trimming at V came to 2 bases and at J to 1 base, leaving 3 bases not matched to a gene. Germline CDR1 reads KGHSH; CDR2 reads LQKENI. The chain's CDR3 is CASSPKGQANTEAFF. CDR3 DNA: TGTGCCAGCTCACCAAAGGGACAGGCGAACACTGAAGCTTTCTTT.

V and J are TRBV4-2 and TRBJ1-1; no reliable D call. CDR3 size: 15 residues. Trimming removed 5 bases from V and 2 bases from J, with 15 bases in between. Germline V gene lookup returns CDR1 LGHNA and CDR2 YNFKEQ. In DNA form, the CDR3 reads TGTGCCAGCAGCAAGGAACAGATCTCCAACACTGAAGCTTTCTTT. Encoded protein: CASSKEQISNTEAFF.

The chain links TRBV5-6 to TRBJ2-5; TRBD1 matches 8 bases. The junction had 4 bases not matched to a gene; V was cut back by 1 base and J by 2 bases. Germline CDR1 SGHDT, CDR2 YYEEEE. The CDR3 length is 15 residues. The chain's CDR3 is CASSLLGQGQETQYF. DNA of the CDR3: TGTGCCAGCAGCTTGCTCGGACAGGGACAAGAGACCCAGTACTTC.

The V and J genes are TRBV5-1 and TRBJ1-1; possible D gene TRBD1, 5 bases. The germline V gene encodes CDR1 SGHRS and CDR2 YFSETQ. The CDR3 is 13 amino acids. Trimming took off 7 bases at V and 4 bases at J, with 14 bases between the two ends. CDR3 protein: CASSEGRSTEAFF. For the CDR3, the DNA is TGCGCCAGCTCCGAGGGGAGGTCCACTGAAGCTTTCTTT.

This chain joins TRBV2 and TRBJ2-3; 7 nucleotides align to TRBD1. Trimming removed 3 bases from V and 1 base from J; junction bases left unmatched: 4. Germline V gene data show CDR1 as SNHLY and CDR2 as FYNNEI. The CDR3 has 15 residues. In nucleotides, the CDR3 is TGTGCCAGCAGTGAGGCAGGGGGACGCACAGATACGCAGTATTTT. This encodes CASSEAGGRTDTQYF.

The V call is TRBV7-8, the J call TRBJ2-2; 7 bases are a match to TRBD2. This CDR3 region has 18 residues. Germline CDR1 SGHVS, CDR2 FQNEAQ. V was pared by 7 bases and J by 4 bases, with 18 bases of the junction left unmatched. CDR3 amino acids: CASIFYGGVSGSTGELFF. CDR3 coding DNA: TGTGCCAGCATCTTTTATGGGGGGGTATCGGGGAGCACCGGGGAGCTGTTTTTT.

V and J are TRBV5-4 and TRBJ2-1; 14 bases are shared with TRBD2. With 0 bases clipped from V and 11 bases from J, the junction kept 7 bases outside the gene matches. Germline assignment: CDR1 SGHNT and CDR2 YYREEE (reference sequence). The CDR3 totals 16 residues. The CDR3 sequence: CASSLEPGLAGVKQFF. In DNA form, the CDR3 reads TGTGCCAGCAGCTTGGAACCGGGACTAGCGGGGGTAAAGCAGTTCTTC.

The V and J genes are TRBV5-1 and TRBJ2-7, with 8 bases aligning to TRBD1. V was clipped by 0 bases and J by 2 bases; unmatched bases: 4. There are 15 residues in the CDR3. In germline, CDR1 is SGHRS, CDR2 YFSETQ. For the CDR3, the DNA is TGCGCCAGCAGCTTGGGACAGGGGATTCCCTACGAGCAGTACTTC. Translated: CASSLGQGIPYEQYF.

The chain is built from TRBV7-8 and TRBJ1-2; D gene unclear. CDR1 and CDR2 from the germline V gene are SGHVS and FQNEAQ. The CDR3 is made up of 14 amino acids. The V end was cut by 0 bases, the J end by 4 bases, with 9 bases between. CDR3 sequence (DNA): TGTGCCAGCAGCTTAGCCTCGGTCACCTATGGCTACACCTTC. Amino acids: CASSLASVTYGYTF.

The chain couples TRBV10-2 to TRBJ2-3, with TRBD2 identical over 9 bases. Germline CDR1 reads WSHSY; CDR2 reads SAAADI. V trimming: 3 bases; J trimming: 2 bases; junction bases outside the gene matches: 12. This CDR3 is 18 amino acids long. The CDR3 loop is CASSELRLAGRITDTQYF. The CDR3 DNA is TGCGCCAGCAGTGAATTAAGGCTAGCGGGGAGAATCACAGATACGCAGTATTTT.

The rearrangement uses TRBV25-1 and TRBJ2-1, with D possibly being TRBD1 (6 bases). CDR1 is MGHDK, CDR2 SYGVNS, per germline. The length of the CDR3 is 13 residues. Trimming removed 1 base at V and 6 bases at J, with 7 bases between. As DNA, the CDR3 is TGTGCCAGCAGTGAATGGGACACCAATGAGCAGTTCTTC. This codes for CASSEWDTNEQFF.

This clone was observed a single time. This chain uses TRBV7-9 with TRBJ2-2; no firm D call. The germline gives CDR1 SEHNR, CDR2 FQNEAQ (reference sequence). Trimming cost V 5 bases and J 1 base, with 11 bases left between them. CDR3 length: 15 amino acids. CDR3 DNA: TGTGCCAGCAGCGCCCCGACGGGGAACACCGGGGAGCTGTTTTTT. Protein sequence: CASSAPTGNTGELFF.

The chain links TRBV14 to TRBJ2-7; D gene uncertain. The V gene lost 1 base and the J gene lost 7 bases, with 8 bases spanning the gap. CDR1 is SGHDN, CDR2 FVKESK, per germline. This CDR3 region has 12 residues. CDR3: CASSQGHREQYF. CDR3 coding DNA: TGTGCCAGCAGCCAAGGCCACCGGGAGCAGTACTTC.